The T cell receptor (beta chain) described here comes from a study of spatial heterogeneity in lung cancer. Study-wide results and caveats: More often at tumor resection than at routine follow-up, ubiquitous expanded tumor TCRs were detected in the blood.

TCRdb redid the calling of the 5' RACE reads with MiXCR, one entry per CDR3 protein. Among about 21,000 distinct CDR3 sequences listed, just over 4.5% were seen once. The CDR3 runs 11 residues. The V gene lost 2 bases and the J gene lost 1 base, with 1 base spanning the gap. Germline CDR1 reads DFQATT; CDR2 reads SNEGSKA (reference sequence). Time point specified: sample taken at primary tumor resection. Tumor, nontumor lung or frozen PBMC supplied whole RNA that was sequenced unsorted. This clonotype was counted at least ten times. Antigen specificity is unknown. The rearrangement uses TRBV20-1 and TRBJ2-3; the D is unclear. The specimen comprised PBMCs, sampled at surgery. The sequence was collected from a male donor with early-stage non-small cell lung cancer. The CDR3 loop reads CSARRTDTQYF. CDR3 coding DNA: TGCAGTGCTAGACGCACAGATACGCAGTATTTT.